This paragraph reports one TCR beta chain. Its antigen is unidentified. TCRdb's table, derived via immunoSEQ multiplex PCR, lists solely in-frame clones and lacks some. This table has more than 55,000 clones, approximately 79% appearing once. With ipilimumab providing CTLA-4 blockade, focal radiation was administered to patients who had chemo-refractory metastatic non-small-cell lung cancer. The CDR3 runs 15 residues. The V segment lost 5 bases and the J segment 1 base; nucleotides outside the gene matches: 7. Germline V CDR1 and CDR2: SGHTA, FQGNSA. This sample was taken from a study of radiotherapy plus CTLA-4 blockade in lung cancer. At the level of the study: Objective response rate was about 20%; disease control rate, around 30%. General observations from the study: After treatment with radiotherapy plus ipilimumab, TCR clones that came from the tumor expanded in blood.

This TCR was recovered from a human donor with non-small cell lung cancer who had a complete response to radiotherapy plus ipilimumab. Sample: peripheral blood, taken from a patient treated with radiotherapy plus ipilimumab. V gene TRBV7-2 combines with J gene TRBJ1-2; 7 bases fit TRBD1. The CDR3 loop is CASSLGRGLNYGYTF. CDR3 nucleotides: TGTGCCAGCAGCCTAGGGAGGGGGCTTAACTATGGCTACACCTTC.